This is a list of T cell receptor beta chains from one sample in a study of regulatory T cells in long-lasting Graves disease. TCRdb ran MiXCR on the multiplex PCR reads and lists one entry per CDR3 protein. Counted here are approximately 490,000 distinct CDR3 sequences, 16% occurring once; the ten biggest clones make up less than 15%. These sequences were also reported in another study, on T cells in Graves' hyperthyroidism and ophthalmopathy.

The sample consisted of peripheral blood mononuclear cells (PBMCs), taken at new diagnosis, from a patient treated with antithyroid drugs. These TCRs come from a man in his forties or fifties with Graves disease. Each CDR3 is given with its conserved first and last residue. A D gene is named only where the DNA matches it firmly. Rows may omit the clone size; those that give it use once, few, many or a size class.

d_call: TRBD1
j_call: TRBJ1-1
v_call: TRBV5-1
clone_size: many
cdr3_aa: CASRDDRADTEAFF
cdr3_nt: TGCGCCAGCAGGGACGACAGGGCGGACACTGAAGCTTTCTTT

d_call: NA
j_call: TRBJ1-6
v_call: TRBV7-9
clone_size: many
cdr3_aa: CASSGTDNSPLHF
cdr3_nt: TGTGCCAGCAGCGGTACAGATAATTCACCCCTCCACTTT

d_call: NA
j_call: TRBJ2-5
v_call: TRBV3-1
clone_size: many
cdr3_aa: CASSPGGAIQETQYF
cdr3_nt: TGTGCCAGCAGCCCCGGTGGGGCCATCCAAGAGACCCAGTACTTC

d_call: NA
j_call: TRBJ2-3
v_call: TRBV2
clone_size: many
cdr3_aa: CASSPILLTRGTDTQYF
cdr3_nt: TGTGCCAGCAGTCCCATACTCCTGACACGGGGCACAGATACGCAGTATTTT

d_call: TRBD2
j_call: TRBJ2-4
v_call: TRBV5-1
clone_size: few
cdr3_aa: CASSKTSGRGLAKNIQYF
cdr3_nt: TGCGCCAGCAGCAAGACTAGCGGGAGGGGATTGGCCAAAAACATTCAGTACTTC

d_call: TRBD2
j_call: TRBJ2-3
v_call: TRBV28
clone_size: many
cdr3_aa: CASSFPSGRASTDTQYF
cdr3_nt: TGTGCCAGCAGCTTCCCTAGCGGGAGGGCTAGCACAGATACGCAGTATTTT

d_call: TRBD2
j_call: TRBJ2-2
v_call: TRBV11-3
clone_size: many
cdr3_aa: CASTRGLAGVKETGELFF
cdr3_nt: TGTGCCAGCACCAGAGGACTAGCGGGAGTCAAGGAGACCGGGGAGCTGTTTTTT

d_call: TRBD2
j_call: TRBJ2-7
v_call: TRBV28
clone_size: many
cdr3_aa: CASRAGGSSYEQYF
cdr3_nt: TGTGCCAGCAGGGCGGGAGGGAGCTCCTACGAGCAGTACTTC

d_call: NA
j_call: TRBJ1-3
v_call: TRBV12-3/TRBV12-4
clone_size: few
cdr3_aa: CASSPTGFSGNTIYF
cdr3_nt: TGTGCCAGCAGTCCAACGGGTTTTTCTGGAAACACCATATATTTT

d_call: NA
j_call: TRBJ1-1
v_call: TRBV19
clone_size: NA
cdr3_aa: CASSPRPVDGTEAFF
cdr3_nt: TGTGCCAGTAGTCCACGGCCGGTGGATGGCACTGAAGCTTTCTTT

d_call: NA
j_call: TRBJ2-3
v_call: TRBV6-1
clone_size: NA
cdr3_aa: CASRATVSSTDTQYF
cdr3_nt: TGTGCCAGCAGAGCCACAGTCTCTAGCACAGATACGCAGTATTTT

d_call: NA
j_call: TRBJ1-1
v_call: TRBV25-1
clone_size: few
cdr3_aa: CASSEVDEGRRTEAFF
cdr3_nt: TGTGCCAGCAGTGAAGTCGATGAGGGGCGTCGCACTGAAGCTTTCTTT

d_call: NA
j_call: TRBJ2-2
v_call: TRBV11-2
clone_size: many
cdr3_aa: CASSFNKGELFF
cdr3_nt: TGTGCCAGCAGCTTTAATAAAGGGGAGCTGTTTTTT

d_call: TRBD1
j_call: TRBJ2-1
v_call: TRBV5-6
clone_size: NA
cdr3_aa: CASSETGGFHEQFF
cdr3_nt: TGTGCCAGCAGCGAGACAGGGGGGTTCCATGAGCAGTTCTTC

d_call: NA
j_call: TRBJ1-4
v_call: TRBV3-1
clone_size: many
cdr3_aa: CASSQGALTNEKLFF
cdr3_nt: TGTGCCAGCAGCCAGGGGGCATTGACTAATGAAAAACTGTTTTTT

d_call: NA
j_call: TRBJ2-6
v_call: TRBV2
clone_size: few
cdr3_aa: CATKQISGANVLTF
cdr3_nt: TGTGCCACCAAACAAATCTCTGGGGCCAACGTCCTGACTTTC

d_call: TRBD2
j_call: TRBJ2-1
v_call: TRBV12-3/TRBV12-4
clone_size: many
cdr3_aa: CASSFLAGVFPEQFF
cdr3_nt: TGTGCCAGCAGTTTCCTTGCGGGAGTCTTCCCAGAGCAGTTCTTC